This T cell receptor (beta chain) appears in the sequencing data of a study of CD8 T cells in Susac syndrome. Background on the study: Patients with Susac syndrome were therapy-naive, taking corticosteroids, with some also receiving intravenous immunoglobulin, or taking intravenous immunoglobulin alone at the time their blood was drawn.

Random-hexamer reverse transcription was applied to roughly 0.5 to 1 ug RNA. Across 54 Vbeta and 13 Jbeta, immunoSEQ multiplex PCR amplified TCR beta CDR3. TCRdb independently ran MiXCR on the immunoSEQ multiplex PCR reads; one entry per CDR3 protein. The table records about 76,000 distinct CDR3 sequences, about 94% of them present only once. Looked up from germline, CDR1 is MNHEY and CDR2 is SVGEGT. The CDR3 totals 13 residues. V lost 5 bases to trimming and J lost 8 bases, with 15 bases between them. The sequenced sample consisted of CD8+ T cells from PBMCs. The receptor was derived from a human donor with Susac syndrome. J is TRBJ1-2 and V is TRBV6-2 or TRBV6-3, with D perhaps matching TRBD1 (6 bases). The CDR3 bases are TGTGCCAGCAGTACCAAGGACAGTCGGGGCTACACCTTC. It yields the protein CASSTKDSRGYTF.